A selection of T cell receptor beta chains follows, all from one sample in a study of early T cells in non-severe SARS-CoV-2 infection. TCRdb independently ran MiXCR on the 5' RACE reads; one entry per CDR3 protein. The table lists approximately 120,000 distinct CDR3 sequences, 14% to 15% of them singletons, with 21% in the top ten. The sample was whole blood. These receptors were collected from an adult who was a healthcare worker with PCR-confirmed SARS-CoV-2 infection or an uninfected control (not recorded which). CDR3s include the opening cysteine and the closing phenylalanine or tryptophan. D genes are given only for firm matches. The size entry is marked missing in some rows and otherwise reads once, few, many or a size class.

abundance	d_gene	j_gene	v_gene	CDR3nt	CDR3aa
few	.	TRBJ1-5	TRBV7-8	TGTGCCAGCAGCTTAGTGGAACACAATCAGCCCCAGCATTTT	CASSLVEHNQPQHF
.	.	TRBJ2-7	TRBV6-2/TRBV6-3	TGTGCCAGCAGTTACTCGGGGTCCCCCGAGCAGTACTTC	CASSYSGSPEQYF
few	TRBD2	TRBJ2-2	TRBV6-2/TRBV6-3	TGTGCCAGCAGTTACGGAGCGGGGGGGACGTCCGAGCTGTTTTTT	CASSYGAGGTSELFF
few	TRBD1	TRBJ1-2	TRBV20-1	TGCAGTGCCCCAGACAGGGTATATGGCTACACCTTC	CSAPDRVYGYTF
.	.	TRBJ1-3	TRBV30	TGTGCCTGGAGTGCCGGGAGCTCTGGAAACACCATATATTTT	CAWSAGSSGNTIYF
.	.	TRBJ1-1	TRBV5-1	TGCGCCAGCAGTTTGGACCCGGTTAACGCTGAAGCTTACTTT	CASSLDPVNAEAYF
few	.	TRBJ1-5	TRBV12-3/TRBV12-4	TGTGCCAGCAGTTTCGCCGGATCGAGCAATCAGCCCCAGCATTTT	CASSFAGSSNQPQHF
.	.	TRBJ2-7	TRBV5-1	TGCGCCAGCAGCGTCCTACCGGGGGGCGCCGAGCAGTACTTC	CASSVLPGGAEQYF
few	.	TRBJ1-1	TRBV18	TGTGCCAGCTCACCGAGAGGGAACACTGAAGCTTTCTTT	CASSPRGNTEAFF
.	TRBD2	TRBJ2-5	TRBV11-2	TGTGCCAGCAGCTTAGGACTAGCGGGGGTGGAGACCCAGTACTTC	CASSLGLAGVETQYF
.	TRBD2	TRBJ2-2	TRBV12-3/TRBV12-4	TGTGCCAGCAGCACAAGACCGGGAGGAGGGGAGCTGTTTTTT	CASSTRPGGGELFF
few	.	TRBJ2-1	TRBV14	TGTGCCAGCAGCCAAGAGTTTTCTGAGCAGTTCTTC	CASSQEFSEQFF
.	TRBD2	TRBJ2-5	TRBV6-5	TGTGCCAGCAGTACCCCACGGCGGGGGGGCGAAGAGACCCAGTACTTC	CASSTPRRGGEETQYF
few	.	TRBJ1-1	TRBV14	TGTGCCAGCAGCCCCTCTGGGGCCAAGGCGTGGACTGAAGCTTTCTTT	CASSPSGAKAWTEAFF
few	.	TRBJ1-5	TRBV5-1	TGCGCCAGCAGCTTGTCCGGACAGCTCAATCAGCCCCAGCATTTT	CASSLSGQLNQPQHF
few	.	TRBJ2-1	TRBV4-1	TGCGCCAGCAGCCAAGACCTTTACGATGAGCAGTTCTTC	CASSQDLYDEQFF
few	TRBD2	TRBJ2-1	TRBV5-1	TGCGCCAGCAGCTTGGCACCCTGGACTAGCGGGGGGGCCGTCGTGGGGAATGAGCAGTTCTTC	CASSLAPWTSGGAVVGNEQFF
.	.	TRBJ1-5	TRBV27	TGTGCCAGCAGTTGGGCTTTTGGGGGCAATCAGCCCCAGCATTTT	CASSWAFGGNQPQHF
.	.	TRBJ1-1	TRBV5-1	TGCGCCAGCAGCTTGCGTTATGGAGGAGTTGAAGCTTTCTTT	CASSLRYGGVEAFF
.	.	TRBJ1-1	TRBV5-6	TGTGCCAGCAGCGCGGGGTTGGTAGGCACTGAAGCTTTCTTT	CASSAGLVGTEAFF
.	.	TRBJ1-3	TRBV7-6	TGTGCCAGCAGCCCCGACAGGTCCAAGGTTATGACTGCTGAAAACACCATATATTTT	CASSPDRSKVMTAENTIYF
.	TRBD2	TRBJ2-1	TRBV9	TGTGCCAGCAGCGTAGTCCCCGGGACTAGCGGCCCTCTCAATGAGCAGTTCTTC	CASSVVPGTSGPLNEQFF
.	.	TRBJ1-1	TRBV7-9	TGTGCCAGCAGCTTAGGTCATTGGAGCACTGAAGCTTTCTTT	CASSLGHWSTEAFF
.	TRBD1	TRBJ1-6	TRBV7-8	TGTGCCAGCAGCTTCGACAGGGGAGAAGGTTCACCCCTCCACTTT	CASSFDRGEGSPLHF
.	.	TRBJ2-1	TRBV5-6	TGTGCCAGCAGCCCATTAAGGACGGCATGGAATGAGCAGTTCTTC	CASSPLRTAWNEQFF
.	TRBD1	TRBJ1-5	TRBV27	TGTGCCAGCCGGGGGACAGCCAATCAGCCCCAGCATTTT	CASRGTANQPQHF
few	.	TRBJ1-1	TRBV7-9	TGTGCCAGCAGCTCCCAGGGGTCCAACACTGAAGCTTTCTTT	CASSSQGSNTEAFF
.	TRBD1	TRBJ2-1	TRBV7-9	TGTGCCAGCACACCAATACGACAGGGGGGATACAATGAGCAGTTCTTC	CASTPIRQGGYNEQFF
.	.	TRBJ1-2	TRBV11-2	TGTGCCAGCAGCCCGGGGGTCGGGCCAGCTAACTATGGCTACACCTTC	CASSPGVGPANYGYTF
.	TRBD1	TRBJ2-7	TRBV25-1	TGTGCGAGCCGGGACAGGTCCTCCTACGAGCAGTACTTC	CASRDRSSYEQYF
few	.	TRBJ1-3	TRBV18	TGTGCCAGCTCGCCTCCGGTTTCTGGAAACACTATATATTTT	CASSPPVSGNTIYF
few	.	TRBJ1-2	TRBV18	TGTGCCAGCTCATTTCCTAACTATGGCTACACCTTC	CASSFPNYGYTF
many	.	TRBJ2-2	TRBV27	TGTGCCAGCAAGAGGCTCGACTCAGCCGGGGAGCTGTTTTTT	CASKRLDSAGELFF
few	.	TRBJ2-5	TRBV10-3	TGTGCCATCAGTGAGCGGGAACAAGAGACCCAGTACTTC	CAISEREQETQYF
few	.	TRBJ1-5	TRBV7-8	TGTGCCAGCAGCTTATCCCGGACAGGCAATCAGCCCCAGCATTTT	CASSLSRTGNQPQHF
few	TRBD1	TRBJ2-1	TRBV20-1	TGCAGTGCCCTGGACAGGGGCAATCACAATGAGCAGTTCTTC	CSALDRGNHNEQFF
.	.	TRBJ1-2	TRBV5-1	TGCGCCAGCAGTATGTCGGACGGAGCCTATGGCTACACCTTC	CASSMSDGAYGYTF
few	TRBD1	TRBJ2-7	TRBV18	TGTGCCAGCTCACAGAACCGGGACAGTATTCACGAGCAGTACTTC	CASSQNRDSIHEQYF
.	.	TRBJ1-3	TRBV7-6	TGTGCCAGCAGCTTAGACAGAACAACTGGAAACACCATATATTTT	CASSLDRTTGNTIYF
few	.	TRBJ2-3	TRBV12-3/TRBV12-4	TGTGCCAGCAGTTTATCGGCAGCAGATACGCAGTATTTT	CASSLSAADTQYF
.	.	TRBJ1-4	TRBV29-1	TGCAGCGTTCTCGAAAGGTCTGATGAAAAACTGTTTTTT	CSVLERSDEKLFF
few	.	TRBJ1-4	TRBV14	TGTGCCAGCAGCCAAGATCAAGGAAGGTTTGAAAAACTGTTTTTT	CASSQDQGRFEKLFF